Following are 21 T cell receptor beta chains from one sample sequenced in a study of cytomegalovirus exposure and HLA in healthy donors. 13 Jbeta primers and 60 Vbeta primers were used for the PCR. Libraries were prepared by immunoSEQ multiplex PCR; TCRdb keeps only in-frame clonotypes and omits some of them. The repertoire holds 150,000 to 200,000 clones, 80% seen once, with roughly 6.3% in the top ten. Sequencing input: PBMCs. Receptors were obtained from a male donor in good health and CMV-seropositive.

The chain uses TRBV9 and TRBJ1-2; 9 nucleotides align to TRBD1. Trimming cost V 4 bases and J 5 bases; bases outside gene matches: 6. CDR3 size: 14 residues. CDR1 and CDR2 (germline): SGDLS, YYNGEE. The CDR3: CASSPETGGYGYTF. The CDR3 DNA follows: TGTGCCAGCAGCCCCGAGACAGGGGGATATGGCTACACCTTC.

Turning to this clone: An end of the junction differs from the germline gene, which may be a read error. This rearrangement joins TRBV7-9 to TRBJ2-1; 10 positions match TRBD2. Germline V lookup: CDR1 SEHNR, CDR2 FQNEAQ (reference sequence). This CDR3 is built from 17 residues. The CDR3 loop reads CSSSLAGLAGAGNEQFF. CDR3 DNA: TGTTCCAGCAGCTTAGCGGGGCTAGCGGGAGCTGGGAATGAGCAGTTCTTC.

This chain uses TRBV6-1 with TRBJ1-1, with 8 nucleotides matching TRBD1. Germline V gives CDR1 MNHNS, CDR2 SASEGT. The J segment lost 0 bases and the V segment lost 1 base, leaving 4 bases of the junction unmatched. The CDR3 sequence is 16 residues long. CDR3 nucleotides: TGTGCCAGCAGTGAAGGCTGGGGACAGGTGAACACTGAAGCTTTCTTT. It codes for CASSEGWGQVNTEAFF.

This chain connects TRBV6-6 to TRBJ2-1; no clear D gene. This CDR3 spans 11 amino acids. Germline CDR1 is MNHNY and CDR2 is SVGAGI (reference sequence). V lost 5 bases and J 9 bases, leaving 8 bases between the germline ends. The CDR3 loop is CASSLEGEQFF. CDR3 sequence (DNA): TGTGCCAGCAGTCTAGAAGGTGAGCAGTTCTTC.

The chain is built from TRBV9 and TRBJ2-1, with 8 nucleotides matching TRBD1. Trimming cost V 3 bases and J 10 bases; bases outside gene matches: 3. The CDR3 length is 12 residues. Germline V gives CDR1 SGDLS, CDR2 YYNGEE. This CDR3 reads CASSAQGAEQFF. DNA of the CDR3: TGTGCCAGCAGCGCTCAGGGGGCGGAGCAGTTCTTC.

This clone was picked up a small number of times. The chain recombines TRBV25-1 with TRBJ1-1; D perhaps matches TRBD1 (5 bases). CDR3 length: 13 amino acids. The germline V gene has CDR1 MGHDK and CDR2 SYGVNS. The V gene lost 5 bases and the J gene lost 8 bases, with 15 bases spanning the gap. As DNA, the CDR3 is TGTGCCAGCAGTTTTGGGGCAGGCAACGAAGCTTTCTTT. Residues: CASSFGAGNEAFF.

This clone was observed a handful of times. The chain links TRBV4-1 to TRBJ2-3; 11 bases fit TRBD2. In germline, CDR1 is MGHRA, CDR2 YSYEKL. The V gene end was trimmed by 1 base and the J gene end by 6 bases; junction bases not matched to a gene: 6. The CDR3 extends over 16 amino acids. The CDR3 protein is CASSQGAASGRDTQYF. The CDR3 nucleotides read TGCGCCAGCAGCCAAGGTGCGGCTAGCGGGAGGGATACGCAGTATTTT.

As regards this clone: Relative to the germline gene, one junction end is altered; a read error may explain this. The chain has TRBV5-1 and TRBJ2-7; 9 nucleotides line up with TRBD1. This CDR3 spans 14 amino acids. Looked up from germline, CDR1 is SGHRS and CDR2 is YFSETQ. The CDR3 nucleotides read TGCGCCAGCAACTTGGCGGGACAGGGCTACGAGCAGTACTTC. Translating it yields CASNLAGQGYEQYF.

The chain recombines TRBV9 with TRBJ1-6, with 7 bases aligning to TRBD1. The V and J ends lost 4 bases and 9 bases, in that order; junction bases with no gene match: 10. The CDR3 contains 15 residues. Germline V gives CDR1 SGDLS, CDR2 YYNGEE. The chain's CDR3 is CASSPRRDSSSPLHF. CDR3 nucleotides: TGTGCCAGCAGCCCCCGCCGGGACAGTTCTTCACCCCTCCACTTT.

This clone was found once. The chain has TRBV28 and TRBJ2-1, with 7 positions matching TRBD2. This CDR3 is built from 14 residues. The J segment lost 6 bases and the V segment lost 3 bases, leaving 5 bases of the junction unmatched. The germline V gene has CDR1 MDHEN and CDR2 SYDVKM. The DNA of the CDR3 is TGTGCCAGCAGTTTGTTAGCGGGCCCCAATGAGCAGTTCTTC. The encoded protein is CASSLLAGPNEQFF.

This clone was detected only once. V is TRBV13 and J is TRBJ2-2; 12 bases line up with TRBD2. J lost 2 bases, V lost 5 bases, and 6 bases had no gene match. Germline assignment: CDR1 PRHDT and CDR2 FYEKMQ (reference sequence). This CDR3 has 17 amino acids. The CDR3 protein is CASSRTGLAGNTGELFF. The CDR3 DNA is TGTGCCAGCAGCCGAACTGGACTAGCGGGAAACACCGGGGAGCTGTTTTTT.

This clone was seen only once. V and J are TRBV2 and TRBJ2-5; 11 nucleotides line up with TRBD1. Looked up from germline, CDR1 is SNHLY and CDR2 is FYNNEI. The junction had 6 bases not matched to a gene; V was cut back by 4 bases and J by 5 bases. This CDR3 is built from 15 residues. CDR3 region: CASSVRTGGLETQYF. CDR3 coding DNA: TGTGCCAGCAGTGTCCGGACAGGGGGCCTGGAGACCCAGTACTTC.

CDR3 sequence (DNA): TGTGCCAGCAGCTTGCCGGGACAGGAATCACCCCTCCACTTT. It encodes CASSLPGQESPLHF. The V call is TRBV5-6, the J call TRBJ1-6; 8 nucleotides agree with TRBD1. The V gene end was trimmed by 1 base and the J gene end by 10 bases; junction bases not matched to a gene: 4. The CDR3 spans 14 residues. Germline lookup yields CDR1 SGHDT and CDR2 YYEEEE.

The chain carries TRBV11-2 and TRBJ2-2, with 8 bases aligning to TRBD2. J lost 4 bases, V lost 1 base, and 2 bases had no gene match. From germline, CDR1 is SGHAT and CDR2 FQNNGV. This CDR3 contains 15 residues. The CDR3 sequence: CASSLVLAATGELFF. In DNA, the CDR3 is TGTGCCAGCAGCTTAGTACTAGCGGCCACCGGGGAGCTGTTTTTT.

The chain couples TRBV30 to TRBJ2-4, with D possibly being TRBD1 (6 bases). The CDR3 is made up of 15 amino acids. CDR1 and CDR2 from the germline V gene are GTSNPN and SVGIG (reference sequence). Trimming stripped 5 bases from V and 1 base from J, with 15 bases between. The CDR3 region is CAWEQGNTAKNIQYF. The CDR3 nucleotides are TGTGCCTGGGAACAGGGAAATACGGCCAAAAACATTCAGTACTTC.

The gene calls are TRBV6-5 and TRBJ2-3, with D perhaps TRBD1 (5 bases). Trimming removed 4 bases at V and 1 base at J, with 12 bases between. Germline lookup yields CDR1 MNHEY and CDR2 SVGAGI. This CDR3 comprises 15 residues. Here the CDR3 reads CASSSPRGGTDTQYF. The CDR3 nucleotides read TGTGCCAGCAGTTCCCCAAGGGGTGGCACAGATACGCAGTATTTT.

This chain uses TRBV28 with TRBJ2-3, with 8 positions matching TRBD2. Germline CDR1 is MDHEN and CDR2 is SYDVKM. The ends lost 2 bases at V and 3 bases at J; junction bases unmatched: 7. The CDR3 covers 16 residues. CDR3 protein: CASSLKKRETTDTQYF. The CDR3 DNA reads TGTGCCAGCAGTTTAAAAAAGCGGGAGACAACAGATACGCAGTATTTT.

V usage is TRBV18 and J usage is TRBJ2-7; 11 bases agree with TRBD2. The CDR3 totals 15 residues. Germline loops: CDR1 KGHSH, CDR2 LQKENI. J gave up 1 base and V 4 bases, and 3 bases lay outside the gene matches. CDR3 nucleotides: TGTGCCAGCTCACGACTAGCGGGGAGTTCCTACGAGCAGTACTTC. It encodes CASSRLAGSSYEQYF.

The chain couples TRBV19 to TRBJ1-2, with 7 bases aligning to TRBD1. The CDR3 consists of 14 residues. V was clipped by 3 bases and J by 5 bases; unmatched bases: 6. Germline CDR1 and CDR2: LNHDA and SQIVND (reference sequence). CDR3 protein: CASSMAGQIYGYTF. CDR3 nucleotides: TGTGCCAGTAGTATGGCGGGACAGATTTATGGCTACACCTTC.

The J gene is TRBJ1-1, the V gene TRBV27; D is perhaps TRBD1 (6 bases). Germline V lookup: CDR1 MNHEY, CDR2 SMNVEV (reference sequence). The CDR3 runs to 14 residues. Trimming took off 6 bases at V and 7 bases at J, with 18 bases between the two ends. CDR3 nucleotide sequence: TGTGCCAGCAGCTCCCGGGCGGGGGCTCGTGAAGCTTTCTTT. It specifies CASSSRAGAREAFF.

This sequence joins TRBV28 and TRBJ1-5; 7 nucleotides agree with TRBD1. The CDR3 is 14 residues long. Germline V gene data show CDR1 as MDHEN and CDR2 as SYDVKM. J lost 5 bases, V lost 5 bases, and 6 bases had no gene match. CDR3 nucleotide sequence: TGTGCCAGCAGTCCCCCAGGGGGTTATCAGCCCCAGCATTTT. Protein sequence: CASSPPGGYQPQHF.